The 14 T cell receptor beta chains in this list originate from one sample, sequenced in a study of blood T cell repertoires in COVID-19. Sequencing used immunoSEQ multiplex PCR; TCRdb keeps in-frame clones, though not all of them. The sample lists 150,000 to 200,000 clones, roughly 78% seen once, with roughly 2.8% in the top ten. Sequencing used peripheral blood. All receptors derive from a woman at least 80 years old with active or convalescent COVID-19.

The chain has TRBV3-1 (or the pseudogene TRBV3-2) and TRBJ2-3, with 9 bases identical to TRBD2. The junction had 2 bases not matched to a gene; V was cut back by 4 bases and J by 3 bases. Germline loops: CDR1 LGHDT, CDR2 YNNKEL (reference sequence). CDR3 length: 14 residues. The DNA of the CDR3 is TGTGCCAGCAGCCCCGGACTAGCGACAGATACGCAGTATTTT. Protein sequence: CASSPGLATDTQYF.

The genes are TRBV9 and TRBJ1-4; 10 bases are a match to TRBD1. V was clipped by 6 bases and J by 6 bases; unmatched bases: 5. Per germline, CDR1 SGDLS and CDR2 YYNGEE. The CDR3 is 14 residues long. The CDR3 bases are TGTGCCAGCACCGTCGGACAGGGGGATGAAAAACTGTTTTTT. Translating it yields CASTVGQGDEKLFF.

This clone was seen just once. The CDR3: CASSLAQQGLGLGTEAFF. The CDR3 coding sequence is TGTGCCAGCAGCTTAGCCCAACAAGGCTTGGGGCTGGGCACTGAAGCTTTCTTT. This chain links TRBV7-6 with TRBJ1-1; TRBD1 is a possible D gene (5 bases). Germline loops: CDR1 SGHVS, CDR2 FNYEAQ. V was trimmed by 0 bases and J by 4 bases, leaving 21 bases between them. The CDR3 length is 18 residues.

CDR3 loop: CASSLGPGTANGYTF. CDR3 DNA: TGTGCCAGCAGTTTAGGGCCCGGGACAGCTAATGGCTACACCTTC. V usage is TRBV27 and J usage is TRBJ1-2; TRBD1 matches at 7 bases. With V trimmed by 2 bases and J by 6 bases, 9 bases remained unmatched. Germline-derived CDR1 and CDR2 are MNHEY and SMNVEV (reference sequence). The CDR3 is 15 residues long.

The chain recombines TRBV7-9 with TRBJ2-3; 9 bases are a match to TRBD1. Germline V gives CDR1 SEHNR, CDR2 FQNEAQ (reference sequence). The CDR3 sequence is 16 residues long. J gave up 3 bases and V 6 bases, and 10 bases lay outside the gene matches. The DNA for the CDR3 is TGTGCCAGCAGAGCCCCCGGGACAGGGTTGACAGATACGCAGTATTTT. Protein sequence: CASRAPGTGLTDTQYF.

The CDR3 here is CASREASYGYTF. CDR3 DNA sequence: TGTGCCAGCCGGGAGGCTAGCTATGGCTACACCTTC. The V and J genes are TRBV28 and TRBJ1-2; D is undetermined. The CDR3 sequence is 12 residues long. Per germline, CDR1 MDHEN and CDR2 SYDVKM. Trimming shortened V by 8 bases and J by 4 bases, and 11 bases separated the two germline ends.

This chain uses TRBV6-2 or TRBV6-3 with TRBJ1-5; 8 positions agree with TRBD1. From germline, CDR1 is MNHEY and CDR2 SVGEGT. This CDR3 has 17 amino acids. The trim removed 5 bases at V and 0 bases at J, leaving 9 bases unmatched. The CDR3 reads CASSATGVGGSNQPQHF. CDR3 DNA: TGTGCCAGCAGTGCGACAGGGGTTGGGGGTAGCAATCAGCCCCAGCATTTT.

The chain is built from TRBV4-2 and TRBJ2-5; 11 bases line up with TRBD2. This CDR3 contains 17 residues. The V gene end was trimmed by 1 base and the J gene end by 2 bases; junction bases not matched to a gene: 6. Germline CDR1 and CDR2: LGHNA and YNFKEQ. CDR3 sequence: CASSQGVAGGKQETQYF. The CDR3, as DNA: TGTGCCAGCAGCCAAGGGGTAGCGGGGGGGAAACAAGAGACCCAGTACTTC.

This clone was seen only once. The V and J genes are TRBV2 and TRBJ2-7; 10 bases are a match to TRBD1. Germline loops: CDR1 SNHLY, CDR2 FYNNEI. CDR3 length: 13 amino acids. V lost 11 bases and J lost 6; bases outside the gene matches: 10. The CDR3 here is CAQVPGTGVEQYF. The CDR3 DNA reads TGTGCCCAGGTCCCCGGGACAGGGGTCGAGCAGTACTTC. Looking up the rest from reference TRBV2 and TRBJ2-7 gives the full variable domain: EPEVTQTPSHQVTQMGQEVILRCVPISNHLYFYWYRQILGQKVEFLVSFYNNEISEKSEIFDDQFSVERPDGSNFTLKIRSTKLEDSAMYFCAQVPGTGVEQYFGPGTRLTVT.

This clone was seen more than once but under ten times. The chain has TRBV7-9 and TRBJ2-7; TRBD1 matches at 9 bases. The germline V gene encodes CDR1 SEHNR and CDR2 FQNEAQ (reference sequence). The CDR3 loop spans 14 amino acids. After removal of 3 bases from V and 2 bases from J, the junction contained 2 bases not matched to a gene. CDR3 sequence: CASSFGTGPYEQYF. Here the CDR3 DNA reads TGTGCCAGCAGCTTTGGGACAGGGCCCTACGAGCAGTACTTC.

CDR3 in amino acids: CASSSLDRETQYF. The CDR3 bases are TGTGCCAGCAGTTCCCTGGACAGAGAGACCCAGTACTTC. This chain connects TRBV27 to TRBJ2-5, with TRBD1 as a possible D gene (6 bases). The CDR3 extends over 13 amino acids. Trimming took 4 bases from V and 4 from J, leaving 10 bases between them. The germline V gene has CDR1 MNHEY and CDR2 SMNVEV (reference sequence).

The chain employs TRBV4-2 and TRBJ1-5; a possible D gene is TRBD1 (6 bases). V was cut by 4 bases and J by 3 bases, with 19 bases left in between. This CDR3 contains 17 residues. CDR1 is LGHNA, CDR2 YNFKEQ, per germline. CDR3 protein: CASSPSGGAENNQPQHF. The CDR3, as DNA: TGTGCCAGCAGCCCTTCCGGGGGGGCAGAGAACAATCAGCCCCAGCATTTT.

The count of this clone is one. The CDR3 bases are TGTGCCAGCAGTTTAAGGTTTCCGGGAATGGGAAACACCATATATTTT. Protein: CASSLRFPGMGNTIYF. The chain links TRBV28 to TRBJ1-3, with unresolved D. V was clipped by 2 bases and J by 4 bases, with 15 bases between them. This CDR3 comprises 16 residues. Germline V CDR1 and CDR2: MDHEN, SYDVKM.

V usage is TRBV18 and J usage is TRBJ1-4; D remains ambiguous. V was trimmed by 1 base and J by 5 bases, leaving 8 bases between them. CDR3 length: 14 amino acids. Germline V lookup: CDR1 KGHSH, CDR2 LQKENI. The CDR3 sequence is CASSPRQENEKLFF. DNA of the CDR3: TGTGCCAGCTCACCACGGCAGGAAAATGAAAAACTGTTTTTT.